The present entry profiles one T cell receptor beta chain with its context. Its matching antigen is unknown. V shed 5 bases and J 3 bases; nucleotides not matched to a gene: 10. The CDR3 sequence is 15 residues long. Germline loops: CDR1 SGHTA, CDR2 FQGNSA. This sample is part of a study of shared clonotypes between healthy human individuals. General study findings and limits: In several donors, around 5% of naive CD4 clonotypes appeared in common.

HIV-negative, healthy adults without recent acute infections or vaccinations were the donors. Every one of the donors was a Caucasian adult that lived in Nashville, Tennessee. In replicate PCRs of sorted subsets, 150 to 200 ng DNA, tens of thousands of T cell genomes, was used. Sequenced by immunoSEQ multiplex PCR; TCRdb stores in-frame clones only, minus some. The sample gives about 1.5 million clones, 95% to 99% of which show up once; approximately 0.45% is in the top ten. The rearrangement links TRBV7-2 to TRBJ2-7, with 7 nucleotides matching TRBD1. The clonotype was recovered from a man between 25 and 39 years old in good health. Sequenced sample: naive CD4+ T cells sorted from blood. Subset specified: CD45RA+ positively selected. CDR3 residues: CASSVRQGAGYEQYF. The CDR3 DNA sequence: TGTGCCAGCAGCGTAAGACAGGGTGCGGGCTACGAGCAGTACTTC.